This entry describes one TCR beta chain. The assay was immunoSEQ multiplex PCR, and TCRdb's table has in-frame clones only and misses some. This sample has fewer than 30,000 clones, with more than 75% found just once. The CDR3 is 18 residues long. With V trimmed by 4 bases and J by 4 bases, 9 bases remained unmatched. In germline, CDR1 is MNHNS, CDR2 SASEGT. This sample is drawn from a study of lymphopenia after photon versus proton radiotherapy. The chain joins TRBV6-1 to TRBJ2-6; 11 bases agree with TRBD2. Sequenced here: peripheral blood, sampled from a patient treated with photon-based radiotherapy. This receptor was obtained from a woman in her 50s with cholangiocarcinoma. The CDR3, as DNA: TGTGCCAGCAGTGTCTCCGTAGCGGGGGGGTCAGGGGCCAACGTCCTGACTTTC. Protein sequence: CASSVSVAGGSGANVLTF.